This TCR beta chain was recorded in a study of CD8+ T cells in alopecia areata. Findings and limits, study-wide: It was lesional scalp, especially alopecia totalis/universalis, that showed higher clonality than normal scalp. For patients receiving tofacitinib, scalp clonality and expanded CD8+ clones among the top 100 significantly decreased.

About this clone: Its cognate antigen is unknown.

Trimming took 3 bases from V and 7 from J; bases not matched to a gene: 16. From germline, CDR1 is SGDLS and CDR2 YYNGEE. The CDR3 loop spans 17 amino acids. As the sequencing template, cDNA was produced by extracting RNA and reverse transcribing it. Produced via immunoSEQ multiplex PCR; TCRdb's table is partial and in-frame only. Of approximately 170,000 clones listed, roughly three fifths are singletons. Treatment in this sample: oral pan-JAK inhibitor, 5-10 mg twice daily. The TCR originated in a human donor with alopecia areata. Specimen: CD4+ T cells sorted from blood, collected at week 4, from a patient treated with tofacitinib. The rearrangement uses TRBV9 and TRBJ2-3; 8 bases agree with TRBD2. The CDR3 nucleotides are TGTGCCAGCAGCGCCTCGATTGCGGGAGGACGCACGAATACGCAGTATTTT. Translating it yields CASSASIAGGRTNTQYF.